Listed here are 13 T cell receptor beta chains from one sample, sequenced in a study of T cells after posttransplantation cyclophosphamide. TCRdb's copy holds only in-frame clones and misses some; the assay was immunoSEQ multiplex PCR. This repertoire holds more than 40,000 clones, and none appear only once. The sample consisted of PBMCs. These receptors originate from a man aged 35 to 55 in good health, CMV-negative, and a related stem cell transplant donor.

Many counts were recorded for this clone. The chain uses TRBV23-1 and TRBJ2-7, with TRBD2 identical over 7 bases. Being an ORF, TRBV23-1 has a function that is uncertain. V shed 0 bases and J 2 bases; nucleotides not matched to a gene: 16. The CDR3 runs to 19 residues. CDR3 region: CASSQSEVAGTPVPYEQYF. The CDR3 coding sequence is TGCGCCAGCAGTCAATCGGAGGTAGCGGGCACCCCGGTTCCCTACGAGCAGTACTTC.

The sample holds many counts of this clone. This sequence joins TRBV5-1 and TRBJ2-5; D remains unclear. CDR1 and CDR2 from the germline V gene are SGHRS and YFSETQ. Trimming cost V 0 bases and J 0 bases, with 6 bases left between them. The CDR3 runs 14 residues. CDR3: CASSLVADQETQYF. The CDR3 nucleotides are TGCGCCAGCAGCTTGGTGGCAGACCAAGAGACCCAGTACTTC. Combining the CDR3 with reference TRBV5-1 and TRBJ2-5 gives the whole variable domain KAGVTQTPRYLIKTRGQQVTLSCSPISGHRSVSWYQQTPGQGLQFLFEYFSETQRNKGNFPGRFSGRQFSNSRSEMNVSTLELGDSALYLCASSLVADQETQYFGPGTRLLVL.

In its sample, this clone was seen many times. This rearrangement joins TRBV15 to TRBJ1-1, with D hard to call. V was pared by 1 base and J by 1 base, with 7 bases between. Germline CDR1 reads LNHNV; CDR2 reads YYDKDF (reference sequence). The CDR3 is 14 amino acids. Written as DNA, the CDR3 is TGTGCCACCAGCAGAGGAGTCGCGAACACTGAAGCTTTCTTT. It specifies CATSRGVANTEAFF.

There are many counts of this clone. The rearrangement joins TRBV7-3 to TRBJ2-7; 8 nucleotides agree with TRBD2. V trimming: 5 bases; J trimming: 2 bases; junction bases outside the gene matches: 8. The CDR3 consists of 15 residues. CDR1 is SGHTA and CDR2 is FQGTGA in the germline V gene. As DNA, the CDR3 is TGTGCCAGCAGCCTCGGCAGCGGGAGAACCTACGAGCAGTACTTC. It is translated as CASSLGSGRTYEQYF.

There are many counts of this clone. The chain recombines TRBV4-2 with TRBJ2-7; D is possibly TRBD2 (6 bases). The CDR3 totals 16 residues. CDR1 and CDR2 from the germline V gene are LGHNA and YNFKEQ. V gave up 3 bases and J gave up 4 bases, with 19 bases separating them. The CDR3 loop reads CASSQGLASQRYEQYF. For the CDR3, the DNA is TGTGCCAGCAGCCAGGGCCTAGCGAGCCAGAGGTACGAGCAGTACTTC.

This clone showed up many times. The CDR3 here is CASRDGQGSYNEQFF. CDR3 in DNA: TGTGCCAGCAGAGACGGACAGGGGTCCTACAATGAGCAGTTCTTC. The chain uses TRBV27 and TRBJ2-1; 9 bases align to TRBD1. The length of the CDR3 is 15 residues. The germline V gene encodes CDR1 MNHEY and CDR2 SMNVEV (reference sequence). After removal of 6 bases from V and 1 base from J, the junction contained 4 bases not matched to a gene.

This clone showed up many times. The chain couples TRBV6-6 to TRBJ1-2; TRBD1 agrees at 7 bases. The length of the CDR3 is 13 residues. Germline V gives CDR1 MNHNY, CDR2 SVGAGI (reference sequence). V was clipped by 0 bases and J by 10 bases; unmatched bases: 5. The CDR3 nucleotides read TGTGCCAGCAGTTACTCCCGGGACAGATCCTACACCTTC. Residues: CASSYSRDRSYTF.

This clone was counted at least ten times. The gene calls are TRBV27 and TRBJ2-7; TRBD2 might be the D (6 bases). The CDR3 length is 14 residues. In germline, CDR1 is MNHEY, CDR2 SMNVEV (reference sequence). Trimming removed 8 bases from V and 4 bases from J, with 18 bases in between. The DNA for the CDR3 is TGTGCCAGCTTCGGTGGCGGGAATCCTTACGAGCAGTACTTC. This codes for CASFGGGNPYEQYF.

This clone was seen at least ten times. The chain joins TRBV7-9 to TRBJ2-5; tentatively, D is TRBD1 (6 bases). Per germline, CDR1 SEHNR and CDR2 FQNEAQ (reference sequence). Trimming cost V 4 bases and J 2 bases, with 8 bases left between them. This CDR3 has 13 amino acids. CDR3 region: CASSYRAQETQYF. The DNA of the CDR3 is TGTGCCAGCAGCTACAGGGCGCAAGAGACCCAGTACTTC.

This clone has at least ten counts. The chain recombines TRBV28 with TRBJ1-5; D gene ambiguous. Germline CDR1 MDHEN, CDR2 SYDVKM. The CDR3 sequence is 14 residues long. Deletions cut 4 bases from V and 6 bases from J, with 13 bases between. Here the CDR3 reads CASSSPGSAQPQHF. The CDR3 DNA reads TGTGCCAGCAGTTCCCCCGGGTCCGCTCAGCCCCAGCATTTT.

This clone was seen many times. The rearrangement joins TRBV7-2 to TRBJ1-1, with D uncertain. From germline, CDR1 is SGHTA and CDR2 FQGNSA. Trimming shortened V by 5 bases and J by 1 base, and 2 bases separated the two germline ends. CDR3 length: 11 amino acids. CDR3: CASSQNTEAFF. In DNA form, the CDR3 reads TGTGCCAGCAGCCAGAACACTGAAGCTTTCTTT.

Ten or more counts support this clone. This chain links TRBV28 with TRBJ2-7, with TRBD2 matching 10 bases. The V gene end was trimmed by 5 bases and the J gene end by 3 bases; junction bases not matched to a gene: 10. CDR3 length equals 16 residues. Germline loops: CDR1 MDHEN, CDR2 SYDVKM. The CDR3 loop is CASSRAGGALFYEQYF. CDR3 in DNA: TGTGCCAGCAGTCGAGCGGGGGGGGCGCTTTTCTACGAGCAGTACTTC.

This clone was seen many times. The rearrangement joins TRBV5-1 to TRBJ1-2; D perhaps matches TRBD1 (5 bases). The germline V gene encodes CDR1 SGHRS and CDR2 YFSETQ. V was pared by 0 bases and J by 1 base, with 10 bases between. CDR3 length: 15 residues. The CDR3 DNA reads as TGCGCCAGCAGCTTGGCCGCGGGGGTTAACTATGGCTACACCTTC. This gives the protein CASSLAAGVNYGYTF.